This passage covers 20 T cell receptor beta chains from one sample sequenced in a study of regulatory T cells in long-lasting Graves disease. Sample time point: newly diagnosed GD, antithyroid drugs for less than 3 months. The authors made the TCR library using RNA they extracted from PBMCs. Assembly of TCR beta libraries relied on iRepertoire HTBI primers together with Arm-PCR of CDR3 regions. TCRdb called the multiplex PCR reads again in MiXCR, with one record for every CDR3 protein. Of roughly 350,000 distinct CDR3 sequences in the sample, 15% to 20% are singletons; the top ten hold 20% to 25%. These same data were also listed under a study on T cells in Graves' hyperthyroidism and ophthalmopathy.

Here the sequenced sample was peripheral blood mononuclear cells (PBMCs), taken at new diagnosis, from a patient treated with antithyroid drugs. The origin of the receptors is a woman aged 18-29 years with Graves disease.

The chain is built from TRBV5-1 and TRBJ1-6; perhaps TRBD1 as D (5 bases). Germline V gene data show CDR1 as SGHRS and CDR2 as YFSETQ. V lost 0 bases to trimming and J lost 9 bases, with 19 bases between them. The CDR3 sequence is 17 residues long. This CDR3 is CASSLEGAVRASSPLHF. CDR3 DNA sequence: TGCGCCAGCAGCTTGGAAGGGGCCGTCAGGGCCAGTTCACCCCTCCACTTT.

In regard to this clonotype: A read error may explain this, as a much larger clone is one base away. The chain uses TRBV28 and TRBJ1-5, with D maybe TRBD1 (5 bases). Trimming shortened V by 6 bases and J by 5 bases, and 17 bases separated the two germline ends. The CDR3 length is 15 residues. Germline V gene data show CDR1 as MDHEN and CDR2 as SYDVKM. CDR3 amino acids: CASRAGGVSDQPQHF. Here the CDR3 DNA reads TGTGCCAGCAGAGCCGGGGGAGTGAGCGATCAGCCCCAGCATTTT.

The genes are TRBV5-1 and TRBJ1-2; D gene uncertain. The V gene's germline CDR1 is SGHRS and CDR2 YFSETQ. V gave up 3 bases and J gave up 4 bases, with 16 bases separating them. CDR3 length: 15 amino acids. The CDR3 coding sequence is TGCGCCAGCAGCTCGGTTCTCGGGGAAGGCTATGGCTACACCTTC. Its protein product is CASSSVLGEGYGYTF.

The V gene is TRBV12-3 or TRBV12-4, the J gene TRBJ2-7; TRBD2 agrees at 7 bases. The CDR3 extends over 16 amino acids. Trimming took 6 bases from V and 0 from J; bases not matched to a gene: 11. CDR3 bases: TGTGCCAGCAGCGACCCGGGGGGTGTCCCCTCCTACGAGCAGTACTTC. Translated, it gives CASSDPGGVPSYEQYF.

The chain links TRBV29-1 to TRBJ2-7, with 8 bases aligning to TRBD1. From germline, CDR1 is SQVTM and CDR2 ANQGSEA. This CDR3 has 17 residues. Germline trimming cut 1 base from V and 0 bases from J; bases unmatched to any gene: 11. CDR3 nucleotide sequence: TGCAGCGTTGAAGGAAGTCCGGGACAGGCTAGCTCCTACGAGCAGTACTTC. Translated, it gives CSVEGSPGQASSYEQYF.

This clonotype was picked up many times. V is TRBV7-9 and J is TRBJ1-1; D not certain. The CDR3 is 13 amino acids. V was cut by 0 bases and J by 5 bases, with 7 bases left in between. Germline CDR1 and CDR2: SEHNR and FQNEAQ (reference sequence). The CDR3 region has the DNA TGTGCCAGCAGCTTAGCTCGAGGGACTGAAGCTTTCTTT. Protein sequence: CASSLARGTEAFF.

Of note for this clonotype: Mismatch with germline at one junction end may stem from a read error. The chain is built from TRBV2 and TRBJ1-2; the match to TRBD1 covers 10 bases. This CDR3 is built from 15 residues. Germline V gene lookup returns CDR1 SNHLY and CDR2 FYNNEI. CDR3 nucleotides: TGCGCCAGCAGCCAAGATGGGACAGGGGACTATGGCTACACCTTC. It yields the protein CASSQDGTGDYGYTF. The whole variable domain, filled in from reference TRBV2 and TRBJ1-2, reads EPEVTQTPSHQVTQMGQEVILRCVPISNHLYFYWYRQILGQKVEFLVSFYNNEISEKSEIFDDQFSVERPDGSNFTLKIRSTKLEDSAMYFCASSQDGTGDYGYTFGSGTRLTVV.

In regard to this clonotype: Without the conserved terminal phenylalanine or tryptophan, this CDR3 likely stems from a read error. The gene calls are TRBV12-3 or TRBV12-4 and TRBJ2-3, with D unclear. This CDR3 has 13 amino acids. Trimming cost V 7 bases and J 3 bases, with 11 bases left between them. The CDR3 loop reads CASIRSGTDTQYS. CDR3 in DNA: TGTGCCAGCATCCGCTCTGGGACAGATACGCAGTATTCT.

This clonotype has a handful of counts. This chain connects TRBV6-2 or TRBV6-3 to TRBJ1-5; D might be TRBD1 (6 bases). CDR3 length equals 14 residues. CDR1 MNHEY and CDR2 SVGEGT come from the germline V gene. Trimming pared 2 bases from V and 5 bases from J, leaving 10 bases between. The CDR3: CASSYRGGDQPQHF. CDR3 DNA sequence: TGTGCCAGCAGTTACAGGGGGGGGGATCAGCCCCAGCATTTT.

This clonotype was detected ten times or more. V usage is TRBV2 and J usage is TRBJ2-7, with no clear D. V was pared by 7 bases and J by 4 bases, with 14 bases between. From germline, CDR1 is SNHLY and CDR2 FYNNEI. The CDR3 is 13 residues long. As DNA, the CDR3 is TGTGCCAGCACCCGACCCGGTAGTTACGAGCAGTACTTC. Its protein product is CASTRPGSYEQYF.

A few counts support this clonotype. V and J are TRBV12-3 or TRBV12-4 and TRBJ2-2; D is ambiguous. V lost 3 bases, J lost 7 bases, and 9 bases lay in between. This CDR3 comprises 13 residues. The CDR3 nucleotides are TGTGCCAGCAGTTTCCTATGGGGCGGGGAGCTGTTTTTT. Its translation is CASSFLWGGELFF.

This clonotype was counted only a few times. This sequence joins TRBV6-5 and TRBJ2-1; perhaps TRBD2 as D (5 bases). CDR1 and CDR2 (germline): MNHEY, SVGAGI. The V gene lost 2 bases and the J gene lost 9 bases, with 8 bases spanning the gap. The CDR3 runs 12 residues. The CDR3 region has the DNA TGTGCCAGCAGTTACAACGGAGGTGAGCAGTTCTTC. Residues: CASSYNGGEQFF.

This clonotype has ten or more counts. CDR3 sequence (DNA): TGTGCCAGCAGCCCACCCATTTGGGGGGGGGTACCAGATACGCAGTATTTT. This translates into CASSPPIWGGVPDTQYF. The chain joins TRBV7-9 to TRBJ2-3; TRBD2 agrees at 7 bases. The germline V gene has CDR1 SEHNR and CDR2 FQNEAQ (reference sequence). The length of the CDR3 is 17 residues. V dropped 5 bases and J dropped 4; count of bases not matched to a gene: 15.

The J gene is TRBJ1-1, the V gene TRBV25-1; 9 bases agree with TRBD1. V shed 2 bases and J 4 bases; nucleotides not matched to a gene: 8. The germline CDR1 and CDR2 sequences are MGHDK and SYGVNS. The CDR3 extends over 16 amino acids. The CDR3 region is CASSETKTGGVTEAFF. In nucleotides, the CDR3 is TGTGCCAGCAGTGAAACTAAGACAGGGGGAGTCACTGAAGCTTTCTTT.

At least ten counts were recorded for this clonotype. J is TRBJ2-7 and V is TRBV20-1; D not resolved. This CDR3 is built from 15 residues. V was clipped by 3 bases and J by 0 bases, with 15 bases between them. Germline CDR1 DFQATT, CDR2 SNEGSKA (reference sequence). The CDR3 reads CSARKWAVSSYEQYF. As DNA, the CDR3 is TGCAGTGCTAGGAAGTGGGCGGTGAGCTCCTACGAGCAGTACTTC.

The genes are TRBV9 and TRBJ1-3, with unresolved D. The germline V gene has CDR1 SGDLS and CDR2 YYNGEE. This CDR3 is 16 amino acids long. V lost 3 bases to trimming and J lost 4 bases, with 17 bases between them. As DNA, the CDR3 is TGTGCCAGCAGCGCGGGCCTAATCAAAACAGGAAACACCATATATTTT. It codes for CASSAGLIKTGNTIYF.

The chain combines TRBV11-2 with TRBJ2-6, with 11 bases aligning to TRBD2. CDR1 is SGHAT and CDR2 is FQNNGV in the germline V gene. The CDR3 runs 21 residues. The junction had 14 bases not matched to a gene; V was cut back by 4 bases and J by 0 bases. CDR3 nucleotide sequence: TGTGCCAGCAGCTGGACCTCCGGGACTAGCGGCAACCCCTCTGGGGCCAACGTCCTGACTTTC. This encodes CASSWTSGTSGNPSGANVLTF.

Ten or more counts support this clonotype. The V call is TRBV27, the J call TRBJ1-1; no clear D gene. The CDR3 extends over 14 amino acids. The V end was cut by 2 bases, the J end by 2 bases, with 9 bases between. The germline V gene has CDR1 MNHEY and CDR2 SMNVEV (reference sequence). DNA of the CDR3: TGTGCCAGCAGTTTAGCACGGTTCAACACTGAAGCTTTCTTT. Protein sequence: CASSLARFNTEAFF.

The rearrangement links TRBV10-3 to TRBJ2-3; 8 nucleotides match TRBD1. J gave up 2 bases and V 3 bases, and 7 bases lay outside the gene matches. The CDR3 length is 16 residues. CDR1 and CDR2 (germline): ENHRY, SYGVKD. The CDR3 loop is CAISDGTGRDTDTQYF. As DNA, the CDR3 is TGTGCCATCAGTGATGGGACAGGAAGGGACACAGATACGCAGTATTTT.

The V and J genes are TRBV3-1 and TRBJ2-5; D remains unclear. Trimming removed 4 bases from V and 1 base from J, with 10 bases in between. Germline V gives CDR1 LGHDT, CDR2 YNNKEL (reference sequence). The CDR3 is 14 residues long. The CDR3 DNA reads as TGTGCCAGCAGCCCACGGGTCTTCCAAGAGACCCAGTACTTC. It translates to CASSPRVFQETQYF.